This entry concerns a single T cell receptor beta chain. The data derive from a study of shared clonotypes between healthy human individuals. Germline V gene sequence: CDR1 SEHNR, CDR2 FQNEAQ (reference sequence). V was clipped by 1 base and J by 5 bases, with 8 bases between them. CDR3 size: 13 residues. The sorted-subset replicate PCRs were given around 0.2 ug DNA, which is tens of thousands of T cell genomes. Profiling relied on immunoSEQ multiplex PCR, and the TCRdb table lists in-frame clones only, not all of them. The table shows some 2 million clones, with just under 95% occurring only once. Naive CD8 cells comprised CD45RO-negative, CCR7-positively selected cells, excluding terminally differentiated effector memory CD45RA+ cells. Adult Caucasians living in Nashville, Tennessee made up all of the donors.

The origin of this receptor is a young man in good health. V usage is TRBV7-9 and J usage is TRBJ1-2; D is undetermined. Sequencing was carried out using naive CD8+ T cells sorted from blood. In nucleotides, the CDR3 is TGTGCCAGCAGCTTAGGAATCCCTTATGGCTACACCTTC. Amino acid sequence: CASSLGIPYGYTF. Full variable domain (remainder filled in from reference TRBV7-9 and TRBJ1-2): DTGVSQNPRHKITKRGQNVTFRCDPISEHNRLYWYRQTLGQGPEFLTYFQNEAQLEKSRLLSDRFSAERPKGSFSTLEIQRTEQGDSAMYLCASSLGIPYGYTFGSGTRLTVV.